This TCR beta chain was documented in a study of identical twins. Study conclusions and caveats: When twins shared out-of-frame alpha sequences, those sequences had excess low generation probability. Modeled out-of-frame TCR alpha sharing in monozygotic twins fell below observed levels.

V shed 3 bases, J shed 4 bases, and the junction held 3 bases outside the gene matches. Germline CDR1 MNHNS, CDR2 SASEGT. This CDR3 spans 14 amino acids. A word on this clonotype: Its antigen is as yet unknown.

MiXCR, run by TCRdb on the 5' RACE reads, gives a single entry per CDR3 protein. Of roughly 230,000 distinct CDR3 sequences in the sample, approximately 8.6% were seen once. These data were likewise used in another study, on yellow fever vaccine responses in identical twins.

Sequencing was performed on CD8+ T cells sorted from blood. This clonotype was obtained from a woman aged 18-35 years in good health. V and J are TRBV6-1 and TRBJ2-5, with 9 bases fitting TRBD1. In nucleotides, the CDR3 is TGTGCCAGCAGTGATCCGACAGGGGGAGAGACCCAGTACTTC. It is translated as CASSDPTGGETQYF.